This T cell receptor (beta chain) derives from a study of cytomegalovirus exposure and HLA in healthy donors (dated by TCRdb to 2017 to 2019). About the full investigation: An earlier analysis of 587 of the donors reported roughly 270 Gb of sequence data and some 100 million unique TCR beta sequences from about 200 million T cells. An early release that covered 640 HLA-typed donors contained approximately 300 gigabases of sequencing data and 80 million or so unique TCR sequences. The genetic ancestry cluster associated with self-reported Caucasian donors included 81% of the approximately 410 genotyped donors. The study aimed to test whether cataloging public T cell receptors could reveal signatures of past pathogen exposure. The study profiled the T cell repertoires of under 850 subjects by immunosequencing and related them to cytomegalovirus serostatus. A separate validation cohort of more than 100 different subjects was used in addition to the roughly 720-subject first cohort. The study combined high-throughput TCR immunosequencing, statistical association of individual TCRs with disease status, and machine learning to predict cytomegalovirus infection status. In a later analysis, previously published TCR beta repertoires from 670 or so donors were re-analyzed and high-resolution HLA genotyping was added so that TCR occurrence patterns could be studied. The later analysis used no new phenotypic data to find candidate immune exposures, relying instead on TCR beta sequences and their occurrence across donors. In an earlier analysis of 587 of the donors, high-throughput TCR beta sequencing was used to judge whether each TCR beta V gene segment behaved as functional or pseudogenic. Alongside the repertoire data, information on donor age, sex, ethnicity and CMV serostatus was compiled. In a later genetic analysis, genome-wide SNP genotypes for about 65% of the roughly 700 donors were used, and that subset was treated as a discovery cohort. All discovery cohort repertoires had been generated on a single sequencing platform. Class I and class II HLA loci were covered by the typing at four-digit resolution. Typing coverage varied by locus: about 620-630 donors for A, B, C, DRB1 and DQB1; under 550 for DQA1; around 570 for DPA1; about 450 for DPB1. Because of strong linkage in the cohort, roughly five DR-DQ haplotypes were treated as single units for association and clustering. On average, roughly 240,000 unique TCR beta nucleotide sequences were sequenced per donor among about 400 genotyped donors of the cohort, with roughly 18% of those sequences being non-productive. Results and caveats for the whole study, not just this receptor: Presence/absence analyses assumed roughly uniform sequencing depth across donors, an assumption that may not hold. Because HLA typing was missing for some donors at each locus, association tests included only the typed subset. For the cohort, immune exposure information was limited to CMV serostatus. The authors suggested that the approach could potentially be generalized to other disease states and immunological phenotypes. In a later genetic analysis, fewer N-insertions in productive TCRs were reported among donors in an Asian-associated ancestry cluster than the roughly 700-donor mean. The classifier was reported to diagnose cytomegalovirus status with high specificity and sensitivity in both the original cohort and the validation cohort. Correlated functional status among segregating V segments might be attributable to linkage disequilibrium, but an unknown experimental factor could not be ruled out. A further reported finding was that TCR beta sequences accurately predicted the HLA-A and HLA-B alleles for most subjects in the first cohort. Compared with equally common non-associated chains, HLA-associated TCR beta chains in a later analysis were more clonally expanded and had lower generation probabilities. The study gave a list of 150 to 200 TCR beta chains associated with cytomegalovirus. Some IMGT-functional V segments, including TRBV6-2 and TRBV6-3, could not be distinguished by the 87-base-pair reads and were therefore excluded. Broadly in line with IMGT annotations, most TCR beta V segments showed up in productive rearrangements about 87% or about 30% of the time in an earlier analysis of around 550 of the donors. A later analysis found that TCR association rates varied across HLA loci, with DRB1 alleles showing the most associated TCRs and HLA-C alleles the fewest. A group of highly shared sequence variants was considered likely to be a technical artifact of the sequencing pipeline. Because counts were too low, more than 15 rarely observed V segments, including chromosome 9 orphons, were left out of the earlier analysis of 500 to 650 of the donors. Most TCR sequences were observed very rarely across donors, whereas some public TCRs were present in many individuals. According to a later analysis, most CMV-associated TCR beta chains appeared to be HLA-restricted, and the HLA associations seemed to be driven largely by CMV exposure. In a later genetic analysis, a missense DCLRE1C variant was associated with V-gene and J-gene trimming of TCR beta chains, and the association was replicated in an independent cohort. A later analysis associated approximately 17,000 TCR beta sequences with specific HLA alleles at a false discovery rate of 0.05. Several of the top co-occurrence clusters appeared to be linked to parvovirus B19, influenza, CMV and Epstein-Barr virus, according to a later analysis. Strong co-occurrence of HLA alleles, especially DR and DQ, made assigning TCR associations to individual alleles difficult. In vitro tests confirmed that a few of the cytomegalovirus-associated TCR beta chains recognize cytomegalovirus antigens. The cohort was sequenced for TCR beta chains only, and without alpha or paired-chain data the features that could be detected were limited.

This clone has only a few counts. It lacks a known antigen. Base qualities were left out, and no much larger clone turns up one base away. From a lookup of the germline V gene, CDR1 and CDR2 are SGHAT and FQNNGV. Taken from cysteine to phenylalanine, the CDR3 has 15 residues. Only the CDR3 region is kept as DNA, spanning 45 bases read in frame from base 1. The germline ends are 17 bases apart after V is trimmed by 5 bases and J by 5 bases. The cohort comprised fewer than 750 healthy bone marrow donors. Cohort members were all nominally healthy when sampled, although unrecorded immune exposures were likely present. The donor tested CMV seropositive, placing the donor among the approximately 290 seropositive members of the cohort. Each donor provided a peripheral blood sample, and peripheral blood mononuclear cells were used for TCR beta sequencing. The Qiagen DNeasy Blood Extraction Kit was used to extract genomic DNA from the blood cell samples.

Library generation was performed with the immunoSEQ multiplex PCR assay. For the multiplex PCR, a mixture combining 60 forward primers for TCR Vbeta segments and 13 reverse primers for TCR Jbeta segments was used. Amplification of the CDR3 region of rearranged TCR beta genes was performed with a multiplex PCR assay on genomic DNA. The amplified TCR beta libraries were sequenced on the Illumina HiSeq System as 87-base-pair reads. The paper's processing steps were these. A later analysis tallied roughly 76 million unique TCR beta chains across the 660 or so repertoires, and about 10 million of those chains were shared by two or more donors. Raw reads were error-corrected and collapsed into unique sequences with a nearest-neighbor algorithm that merged closely related sequences to remove PCR and sequencing errors. Alignment of CDR3 sequences to IMGT reference sequences was used to assign V, D and J gene segments. For a sequence to be retained, a match of at least six nucleotides was required to both a V gene segment and a J gene segment. A rearrangement counted as productive if the CDR3 had no stop codons and remained in frame with V and J, and every other rearrangement counted as non-productive. CDR3 was defined by IMGT convention, running from the second conserved V-encoded cysteine to the conserved J-encoded phenylalanine. Sequences without an unambiguous match to a single V gene segment were excluded from the earlier analysis of about 630 of the donors. An earlier analysis of approximately 590 of the donors called V segments functional above 56.7% productive rearrangements and segregating when the between-donor standard deviation exceeded 5%. To diagnose cytomegalovirus status from the catalog of TCR beta chain sequences, a statistical classification framework was built. In a later analysis, TCR nucleotide sequences were compared against IMGT/GENE-DB human TR gene sequences so that V and J genes could be assigned. Using the TCRdist pipeline, a later analysis assigned CDR3 sequences along with most-parsimonious VDJ recombination scenarios. A later analysis defined each TCR beta chain by its CDR3 amino acid sequence plus V-gene family, and excluded reads lacking a unique V-gene family. In a later analysis, nearly 600 highly shared, low-generation-probability nucleotide sequences were removed to address suspected cross-contamination and a sequencing artifact. A later analysis calculated a clonal expansion index for each public chain from normalized within-repertoire ranks of inferred template counts. Generation probabilities in a later analysis came from a VDJ recombination model fitted to out-of-frame rearrangements, and those results were checked against IGoR. Hypergeometric tests were used in a later analysis to score TCR-TCR, TCR-HLA and TCR-CMV co-occurrence, with a repertoire-size bias correction applied to the TCR pairs. False discovery rates were estimated in a later analysis by permuting HLA or CMV assignments 20 times. In a later analysis, co-occurring TCRs were grouped with DBSCAN, and TCRdist sequence similarity was added when clustering was performed within HLA-allele-positive subsets. Co-occurrence clustering excluded repertoires with fewer than 30,000 or more than 120,000 public chains, plus five with anomalous nucleotide sharing. The source is immuneACCESS, and TCRdb retained only in-frame sequences with V and J called. Part of the clones is not carried over; for the studies checked, unresolved V genes explain less than half of this, and the remainder is unexplained. V, J and clone size are those of that table, while D and trimming were read from the DNA. This sample gives over 110,000 clones in total; approximately 80% of them show up just once. Jointly, the top ten make up 2% to 2.5% of the sample.

Recombination connected TRBV11-2 to TRBJ2-3; 7 matching bases give a weak D call of TRBD2. The receptor was derived from a woman under 30 in good health and CMV-seropositive. The sequenced sample consisted of PBMCs. At the DNA level, the sequence is TGTGCCAGCAGCGTGGGAGGGGGTCCGGAAGATACGCAGTATTTT. Protein translation: CASSVGGGPEDTQYF.